The 28 T cell receptor beta chains below come from one sample, sequenced in a study of blood T cell repertoires in COVID-19. Generated by immunoSEQ multiplex PCR, the TCRdb table keeps only in-frame clones and is missing some. The table has hundreds of thousands of clones, around 85% seen once. Material for sequencing was PBMCs or T cells enriched from blood (not recorded which). The receptor source for this set is a man aged 35 to 55 who had recovered from COVID-19.

V usage is TRBV7-2 and J usage is TRBJ1-5; 7 bases align to TRBD1. This CDR3 comprises 16 residues. V dropped 2 bases and J dropped 1; count of bases not matched to a gene: 5. CDR1 is SGHTA and CDR2 is FQGNSA in the germline V gene. CDR3 region: CASSLSRQGSNQPQHF. DNA for the CDR3: TGTGCCAGCAGCTTATCGAGACAGGGAAGCAATCAGCCCCAGCATTTT.

Remarks on this clone: The identical CDR3 is also encoded by other nucleotide sequences in the sample. The genes are TRBV19 and TRBJ2-7, with D perhaps matching TRBD2 (6 bases). Trimming cost V 4 bases and J 0 bases, with 10 bases left between them. The CDR3 spans 14 residues. The V gene's germline CDR1 is LNHDA and CDR2 SQIVND (reference sequence). CDR3 nucleotide sequence: TGTGCCAGTAGTAGTAGCGGAAGCTCCTACGAGCAGTACTTC. As protein: CASSSSGSSYEQYF.

The chain combines TRBV10-3 with TRBJ1-3; no clear D. V lost 3 bases and J 1 base, leaving 4 bases between the germline ends. Germline V CDR1 and CDR2: ENHRY, SYGVKD. The CDR3 contains 13 residues. The CDR3 DNA sequence: TGTGCCATCAGTGACAGTTCTGGAAACACCATATATTTT. Translated, it gives CAISDSSGNTIYF.

V gene TRBV3-1 (or the pseudogene TRBV3-2) combines with J gene TRBJ2-5; 8 positions match TRBD2. In germline, CDR1 is LGHDT, CDR2 YNNKEL (reference sequence). The CDR3 extends over 16 amino acids. With 2 bases clipped from V and 5 bases from J, the junction kept 10 bases outside the gene matches. The CDR3 loop is CASSQFLRTSPETQYF. Here the CDR3 DNA reads TGTGCCAGCAGCCAATTCCTAAGGACTAGCCCTGAGACCCAGTACTTC.

As DNA, the CDR3 is TGTGCCAGCAGCACCCCAGGGAAAAACACTGAAGCTTTCTTT. Translated: CASSTPGKNTEAFF. V gene TRBV28 combines with J gene TRBJ1-1, with D perhaps TRBD1 (5 bases). V lost 6 bases and J 2 bases, leaving 13 bases between the germline ends. The CDR3 runs to 14 residues. Germline loops: CDR1 MDHEN, CDR2 SYDVKM.

The V call is TRBV9, the J call TRBJ2-7, with TRBD1 as a possible D gene (5 bases). In germline, CDR1 is SGDLS, CDR2 YYNGEE. The CDR3 runs 14 residues. V was clipped by 0 bases and J by 5 bases, with 12 bases between them. CDR3 region: CASSVVGLTDEQYF. The CDR3 coding sequence is TGTGCCAGCAGCGTAGTAGGCCTGACAGACGAGCAGTACTTC.

Worth noting for this clone: The same CDR3 is also encoded by other DNA sequences in this sample. The chain combines TRBV9 with TRBJ2-2, with D perhaps TRBD1 (5 bases). V was pared by 0 bases and J by 2 bases, with 11 bases between. Germline CDR1 and CDR2: SGDLS and YYNGEE. The CDR3 is made up of 16 amino acids. Written as DNA, the CDR3 is TGTGCCAGCAGCGTAGTAGCAGGGCCAAACACCGGGGAGCTGTTTTTT. It codes for CASSVVAGPNTGELFF.

The rearrangement links TRBV6-5 to TRBJ1-6; 7 bases match TRBD1. The trim removed 5 bases at V and 6 bases at J, leaving 7 bases unmatched. Per the germline V gene, CDR1 is MNHEY and CDR2 is SVGAGI. This CDR3 region has 15 residues. DNA for the CDR3: TGTGCCAGCAGTCCTGAGGGGGCGAGTAATTCACCCCTCCACTTT. Residues: CASSPEGASNSPLHF.

This chain uses TRBV5-1 with TRBJ2-7; weak D call: TRBD1 (5 bases). Between the trimmed V and J ends, which lost 0 bases and 5 bases, there was a span of 6 bases. The germline gives CDR1 SGHRS, CDR2 YFSETQ. This CDR3 contains 12 residues. The CDR3 bases are TGCGCCAGCAGCTTGGAAGGGGACGAGCAGTACTTC. This codes for CASSLEGDEQYF.

The chain joins TRBV30 to TRBJ2-7; the D gene is possibly TRBD2 (7 bases). The length of the CDR3 is 12 residues. Germline CDR1 and CDR2: GTSNPN and SVGIG (reference sequence). V dropped 3 bases and J dropped 5 bases, with 11 bases sitting between them. CDR3 DNA: TGTGCCTGGAGCCACGGGGGGCACGAGCAGTACTTC. It codes for CAWSHGGHEQYF. Using reference TRBV30 and TRBJ2-7 for the parts outside the CDR3, the full variable domain is SQTIHQWPATLVQPVGSPLSLECTVEGTSNPNLYWYRQAAGRGLQLLFYSVGIGQISSEVPQNLSASRPQDRQFILSSKKLLLSDSGFYLCAWSHGGHEQYFGPGTRLTVT.

The chain combines TRBV18 with TRBJ2-1; a possible D gene is TRBD2 (6 bases). The CDR3 has 14 residues. V gave up 2 bases and J gave up 5 bases, with 10 bases separating them. Germline-derived CDR1 and CDR2 are KGHSH and LQKENI. The CDR3 is CASSPIADDNEQFF. DNA of the CDR3: TGTGCCAGCTCACCAATAGCGGACGACAATGAGCAGTTCTTC.

This chain links TRBV30 with TRBJ2-7; D might be TRBD2 (6 bases). This CDR3 has 15 amino acids. The ends were cut back, 0 bases at V and 4 bases at J, with 16 bases in the middle. Germline lookup yields CDR1 GTSNPN and CDR2 SVGIG (reference sequence). The CDR3 coding sequence is TGTGCCTGGAGTGTACTGGGCGGGACTGGATACGAGCAGTACTTC. Its protein is CAWSVLGGTGYEQYF.

The chain has TRBV5-1 and TRBJ2-1; D remains ambiguous. Germline values: CDR1 SGHRS, CDR2 YFSETQ. Deletions cut 4 bases from V and 2 bases from J, with 13 bases between. The CDR3 loop spans 15 amino acids. The CDR3, as DNA: TGCGCCAGCAGCGTGGGGTTTGAGGCCTACAATGAGCAGTTCTTC. Its translation is CASSVGFEAYNEQFF.

The CDR3 coding sequence is TGTGCCAGCAGTCTTAGCCTGGCGCCCGACGAAGGCTACACCTTC. This sequence encodes CASSLSLAPDEGYTF. This chain connects TRBV13 to TRBJ1-2, with D hard to call. The ends were cut back, 6 bases at V and 8 bases at J, with 22 bases in the middle. This CDR3 contains 15 residues. Germline loops: CDR1 PRHDT, CDR2 FYEKMQ (reference sequence).

V usage is TRBV28 and J usage is TRBJ1-5; no definite D call. The CDR3 is made up of 15 amino acids. Germline V CDR1 and CDR2: MDHEN, SYDVKM. The ends were cut back, 6 bases at V and 0 bases at J, with 12 bases in the middle. The CDR3 region is CASRYSDNSNQPQHF. For the CDR3, the DNA is TGTGCCAGCAGATACTCCGACAATAGCAATCAGCCCCAGCATTTT.

The chain links TRBV15 to TRBJ2-1, with 10 nucleotides matching TRBD2. The germline CDR1 and CDR2 sequences are LNHNV and YYDKDF (reference sequence). The CDR3 covers 20 residues. V dropped 0 bases and J dropped 4; count of bases not matched to a gene: 15. CDR3: CATSRDVSVGRTSGYNEQFF. CDR3 bases: TGTGCCACCAGCAGAGATGTTTCGGTAGGGAGGACTAGCGGATACAATGAGCAGTTCTTC. The complete variable domain, with remaining parts taken from reference TRBV15 and TRBJ2-1, reads DAMVIQNPRYQVTQFGKPVTLSCSQTLNHNVMYWYQQKSSQAPKLLFHYYDKDFNNEADTPDNFQSRRPNTSFCFLDIRSPGLGDTAMYLCATSRDVSVGRTSGYNEQFFGPGTRLTVL.

The rearrangement uses TRBV19 and TRBJ1-5; D ambiguous. V was pared by 1 base and J by 7 bases, with 8 bases between. Germline CDR1 and CDR2: LNHDA and SQIVND (reference sequence). This CDR3 comprises 13 residues. CDR3 loop: CASSIVASQPQHF. Here the CDR3 DNA reads TGTGCCAGTAGTATAGTTGCGTCCCAGCCCCAGCATTTT.

CDR3 sequence (DNA): TGTGCCAGCTCACCACCGGGACAGGTGAGAGATGAGCAGTTCTTC. This encodes CASSPPGQVRDEQFF. The chain carries TRBV18 and TRBJ2-1, with 8 bases aligning to TRBD1. Germline loops: CDR1 KGHSH, CDR2 LQKENI. The CDR3 extends over 15 amino acids. V dropped 0 bases and J dropped 8; count of bases not matched to a gene: 6.

The CDR3 is CASSRTAANTGELFF. Here the CDR3 DNA reads TGTGCCAGCAGCCGAACAGCTGCGAACACCGGGGAGCTGTTTTTT. This sequence joins TRBV7-9 and TRBJ2-2; unclear D gene. Germline V CDR1 and CDR2: SEHNR, FQNEAQ (reference sequence). V lost 5 bases, J lost 0 bases, and 10 bases lay in between. The CDR3 contains 15 residues.

The chain employs TRBV7-9 and TRBJ2-1; no firm D call. Trimming took 3 bases from V and 8 from J, leaving 5 bases between them. This CDR3 has 11 amino acids. CDR1 and CDR2 from the germline V gene are SEHNR and FQNEAQ (reference sequence). CDR3 coding DNA: TGTGCCAGCAGCTTGAGTGATGAGCAGTTCTTC. Amino acids: CASSLSDEQFF.

The chain uses TRBV28 and TRBJ1-5, with D maybe TRBD1 (5 bases). The V gene's germline CDR1 is MDHEN and CDR2 SYDVKM. Trimming removed 3 bases at V and 4 bases at J, with 13 bases between. CDR3 size: 15 residues. CDR3 in DNA: TGTGCCAGCAGTTTTGGCGGGACGGGGAATCAGCCCCAGCATTTT. Amino acid sequence: CASSFGGTGNQPQHF.

The chain carries TRBV19 and TRBJ2-7; D is possibly TRBD1 (5 bases). Trimming took 10 bases from V and 3 from J, leaving 13 bases between them. The CDR3 contains 12 residues. Germline V lookup: CDR1 LNHDA, CDR2 SQIVND (reference sequence). The CDR3 DNA reads as TGTGCCACTTTTGTCACAGGCTACGAGCAGTACTTC. Protein sequence: CATFVTGYEQYF. Looking up the rest from reference TRBV19 and TRBJ2-7 gives the full variable domain: DGGITQSPKYLFRKEGQNVTLSCEQNLNHDAMYWYRQDPGQGLRLIYYSQIVNDFQKGDIAEGYSVSREKKESFPLTVTSAQKNPTAFYLCATFVTGYEQYFGPGTRLTVT.

The chain employs TRBV2 and TRBJ2-5; TRBD1 aligns across 8 bases. V trimming: 7 bases; J trimming: 2 bases; junction bases outside the gene matches: 9. This CDR3 region has 15 residues. The germline CDR1 and CDR2 sequences are SNHLY and FYNNEI. CDR3 DNA sequence: TGTGCCAGCACTCTCCTGGGACAGGTACAAGAGACCCAGTACTTC. Protein: CASTLLGQVQETQYF.

With respect to this clone: Other DNA sequences in this sample translate to the same CDR3. The J gene is TRBJ2-3, the V gene TRBV9; 10 positions match TRBD2. The J segment lost 3 bases and the V segment lost 2 bases, leaving 3 bases of the junction unmatched. From germline, CDR1 is SGDLS and CDR2 YYNGEE. This CDR3 is 15 amino acids long. In DNA, the CDR3 is TGTGCCAGCAGCGTGGGACTAGCGTCTACAGATACGCAGTATTTT. Amino acids: CASSVGLASTDTQYF.

The rearrangement links TRBV28 to TRBJ2-3; maybe TRBD1 (5 bases). The CDR3 covers 15 residues. Per the germline V gene, CDR1 is MDHEN and CDR2 is SYDVKM. The V end lost 10 bases, the J end lost 0 bases, and 17 bases lay between the germline ends. CDR3 residues: CATRWGRTSTDTQYF. CDR3 coding DNA: TGTGCCACCCGTTGGGGCCGCACTAGCACAGATACGCAGTATTTT.

This clone was seen a handful of times. The rearrangement links TRBV11-2 to TRBJ2-7, with 8 bases aligning to TRBD1. CDR1 and CDR2 from the germline V gene are SGHAT and FQNNGV. The CDR3 length is 13 residues. After removal of 3 bases from V and 5 bases from J, the junction contained 3 bases not matched to a gene. CDR3 DNA: TGTGCCAGCAGCTTCAGACAGGGGAACGAGCAGTACTTC. It is translated as CASSFRQGNEQYF.

The J gene is TRBJ1-1, the V gene TRBV11-2, with 10 nucleotides matching TRBD1. From germline, CDR1 is SGHAT and CDR2 FQNNGV. CDR3 size: 15 residues. V gave up 5 bases and J gave up 4 bases; unmatched junction bases: 7. The CDR3 is CASSQRDRGSTEAFF. The CDR3 nucleotides read TGTGCCAGCAGCCAAAGGGACAGGGGATCCACTGAAGCTTTCTTT.

This chain connects TRBV14 to TRBJ2-1; 8 nucleotides line up with TRBD2. Germline values: CDR1 SGHDN, CDR2 FVKESK. The length of the CDR3 is 16 residues. The J segment lost 3 bases and the V segment lost 5 bases, leaving 9 bases of the junction unmatched. For the CDR3, the DNA is TGTGCCAGCAGCATCAGGAGCGGGAGCGTCTACAATGAGCAGTTCTTC. This encodes CASSIRSGSVYNEQFF.